One sample yielded the 5 T cell receptor beta chains listed below, sequenced in a study of shared clonotypes between healthy human individuals. Naive CD8 cells lacked CD45RO and underwent positive selection for CCR7, leaving out terminally differentiated effector memory CD45RA+ cells. Here immunoSEQ multiplex PCR was the method, and the copy in TCRdb shows in-frame clones only, minus some. The repertoire consists of under 850,000 clones, with 80% to 95% occurring once and the leading ten covering around 24%. The sample consisted of naive CD8+ T cells sorted from blood. The receptor set was obtained from a man aged 25-45 years in good health.

The chain couples TRBV6-5 to TRBJ1-5; D gene unclear. Germline assignment: CDR1 MNHEY and CDR2 SVGAGI. The CDR3 consists of 14 residues. V was clipped by 0 bases and J by 0 bases, with 3 bases between them. CDR3 nucleotide sequence: TGTGCCAGCAGTTACTCTTATAGCAATCAGCCCCAGCATTTT. It specifies CASSYSYSNQPQHF.

This chain uses TRBV6-1 with TRBJ2-5; D remains unclear. The CDR3 has 15 residues. Germline V CDR1 and CDR2: MNHNS, SASEGT. Trimming removed 1 base at V and 4 bases at J, with 13 bases between. CDR3 sequence (DNA): TGTGCCAGCAGTGAAGGGCTAGTTTTCCCAGAGACCCAGTACTTC. Protein product: CASSEGLVFPETQYF.

This chain uses TRBV4-1 with TRBJ1-3; maybe TRBD1 (6 bases). CDR3 length: 16 residues. Germline V lookup: CDR1 MGHRA, CDR2 YSYEKL. Trimming took 4 bases from V and 2 from J, leaving 15 bases between them. The DNA for the CDR3 is TGCGCCAGCAGCCTTATACAGGGCAAGGCTGGAAACACCATATATTTT. Translation: CASSLIQGKAGNTIYF.

The sample holds one count of this clone. The rearrangement uses TRBV2 and TRBJ2-3, with a tentative D call TRBD1 (7 bases). Germline loops: CDR1 SNHLY, CDR2 FYNNEI. The CDR3 contains 15 residues. V was shortened by 6 bases and J by 4 bases, with 17 bases between the two germline ends. CDR3 sequence (DNA): TGTGCCAGCAGACTCAGGGGGGCGGGCGCAGATACGCAGTATTTT. Amino acid sequence: CASRLRGAGADTQYF.

The sample holds one count of this clone. This sequence joins TRBV10-3 and TRBJ2-5; D could derive from TRBD1 or TRBD2 (5 bases each). V lost 10 bases to trimming and J lost 4 bases, with 13 bases between them. The CDR3 totals 12 residues. Per the germline V gene, CDR1 is ENHRY and CDR2 is SYGVKD. This chain's CDR3 is CATREGTETQYF. CDR3 DNA: TGTGCCACCCGAGAAGGGACAGAGACCCAGTACTTC.